The 20 T cell receptor beta chains in this list originate from one sample, sequenced in a study of blood T cell repertoires in COVID-19. Assay used: immunoSEQ multiplex PCR; TCRdb lists only in-frame clones, some missing. The top ten hold 1.2% of the sample, which has approximately 200,000 clones, around 89% seen once. The sample comprised PBMCs or T cells enriched from blood (not recorded which). The receptors come from a man under 40 who had recovered from COVID-19.

The V call is TRBV7-9, the J call TRBJ2-3; TRBD2 aligns across 10 bases. The J segment lost 4 bases and the V segment lost 2 bases, leaving 9 bases of the junction unmatched. CDR1 and CDR2 from the germline V gene are SEHNR and FQNEAQ (reference sequence). CDR3 length equals 17 residues. The DNA of the CDR3 is TGTGCCAGCAGCTTATTGAATAGCGGGAGGATCGCAGATACGCAGTATTTT. It specifies CASSLLNSGRIADTQYF.

The chain couples TRBV11-2 to TRBJ1-1; the match to TRBD1 covers 8 bases. The V gene's germline CDR1 is SGHAT and CDR2 FQNNGV. The CDR3 totals 13 residues. The CDR3 nucleotides are TGTGCACAGGCAGGGGGCTTGAACACTGAAGCTTTCTTT. This gives the protein CAQAGGLNTEAFF.

V and J are TRBV5-1 and TRBJ2-3, with 11 bases matching TRBD2. Germline values: CDR1 SGHRS, CDR2 YFSETQ. CDR3 size: 19 residues. J was trimmed by 4 bases and V by 4 bases; bases with no gene match: 17. In DNA form, the CDR3 reads TGCGCCAGCAGCCTCTTAAACTTACTAGCGGGAGTTTCTCCAGATACGCAGTATTTT. Amino acid sequence: CASSLLNLLAGVSPDTQYF.

This chain connects TRBV23-1 to TRBJ1-4; 7 positions agree with TRBD1. TRBV23-1 is noted as an ORF with a role that remains uncertain. V was clipped by 2 bases and J by 4 bases; unmatched bases: 7. The CDR3 length is 16 residues. CDR3 residues: CASSQRTGPINEKLFF. The CDR3 coding sequence is TGCGCCAGCAGTCAACGGACAGGCCCAATTAATGAAAAACTGTTTTTT.

The CDR3 is CAWSVRDRGWGYTF. The CDR3 DNA reads as TGTGCCTGGAGTGTAAGAGACAGGGGATGGGGCTACACCTTC. J is TRBJ1-2 and V is TRBV30; TRBD1 matches 8 bases. This CDR3 has 14 residues. After removal of 0 bases from V and 8 bases from J, the junction contained 8 bases not matched to a gene. Germline-derived CDR1 and CDR2 are GTSNPN and SVGIG (reference sequence).

DNA of the CDR3: TGTGCCAGCAGTGACTCTGAGACCGGGGAGCTGTTTTTT. Protein product: CASSDSETGELFF. The V call is TRBV6-4, the J call TRBJ2-2; D gene ambiguous. CDR3 length: 13 amino acids. V lost 0 bases and J lost 5, with 4 bases in between. CDR1 MRHNA and CDR2 SNTAGT come from the germline V gene.

This clone occurred once. The chain combines TRBV7-9 with TRBJ2-1, with TRBD1 matching 9 bases. The CDR3 loop spans 17 amino acids. J was trimmed by 8 bases and V by 1 base; bases with no gene match: 12. Per the germline V gene, CDR1 is SEHNR and CDR2 is FQNEAQ (reference sequence). This chain's CDR3 is CASSLVRPGQGSHEQFF. As DNA, the CDR3 is TGTGCCAGCAGCTTAGTGAGACCGGGACAGGGTTCCCATGAGCAGTTCTTC.

The V call is TRBV19, the J call TRBJ1-1, with D unclear. The germline V gene encodes CDR1 LNHDA and CDR2 SQIVND (reference sequence). The CDR3 sequence is 13 residues long. Trimming took off 5 bases at V and 5 bases at J, with 12 bases between the two ends. CDR3 bases: TGTGCCAGTAGTCTTAGACGGGGAACTGAAGCTTTCTTT. Translation gives CASSLRRGTEAFF.

The V gene is TRBV18, the J gene TRBJ2-2; 10 bases are a match to TRBD2. The ends lost 1 base at V and 4 bases at J; junction bases unmatched: 6. The CDR3 has 17 residues. Germline CDR1 reads KGHSH; CDR2 reads LQKENI. DNA for the CDR3: TGTGCCAGCTCACCACGCCCTAGCGGGAGTGTCACCGGGGAGCTGTTTTTT. This encodes CASSPRPSGSVTGELFF.

This chain links TRBV7-5 with TRBJ1-5; the table assigns TRBD1, which was not confirmed against the DNA. TRBV7-5 is termed a pseudogene. The CDR3 totals 15 residues. CDR3: CARSLQGAGNQPQHF. The CDR3 DNA sequence: TGTGCCAGAAGCTTACAGGGGGCGGGGAATCAGCCCCAGCATTTT.

The J gene is TRBJ2-2, the V gene TRBV3-1 (or the pseudogene TRBV3-2), with 9 positions matching TRBD2. The CDR3 contains 16 residues. CDR1 is LGHDT and CDR2 is YNNKEL in the germline V gene (reference sequence). The junction had 9 bases not matched to a gene; V was cut back by 4 bases and J by 6 bases. The CDR3 DNA reads as TGTGCCAGCAGCCCCCCGGGCGGGAGGGCGGCCGGGGAGCTGTTTTTT. It encodes CASSPPGGRAAGELFF.

The chain recombines TRBV14 with TRBJ1-6; 9 nucleotides align to TRBD1. After removal of 0 bases from V and 11 bases from J, the junction contained 17 bases not matched to a gene. This CDR3 is built from 19 residues. CDR1 is SGHDN, CDR2 FVKESK, per germline. CDR3 protein: CASSQELWDRVTGKPPLHF. The CDR3 DNA is TGTGCCAGCAGCCAAGAGTTATGGGACAGGGTCACGGGTAAACCACCCCTCCACTTT.

This clone was observed once. The gene calls are TRBV12-2 and TRBJ2-1; the table's TRBD1 call for D was not verified on the DNA. TRBV12-2 is reported as a pseudogene. This CDR3 is built from 16 residues. The CDR3, as DNA: TGTGCAAGTCGCTTAGCGGGCGGGACAGCCTACAATGAGCAGTTCTTC. Translated: CASRLAGGTAYNEQFF.

The chain combines TRBV10-2 with TRBJ2-7, with 7 bases fitting TRBD2. J gave up 4 bases and V 3 bases, and 9 bases lay outside the gene matches. This CDR3 region has 15 residues. The germline V gene encodes CDR1 WSHSY and CDR2 SAAADI. The CDR3 DNA reads TGCGCCAGCAGTGAAGGCTCTAGCGGAGGATACGAGCAGTACTTC. Encoded protein: CASSEGSSGGYEQYF.

The rearrangement joins TRBV30 to TRBJ2-2; 10 positions match TRBD1. CDR1 and CDR2 from the germline V gene are GTSNPN and SVGIG (reference sequence). The J segment lost 6 bases and the V segment lost 4 bases, leaving 2 bases of the junction unmatched. This CDR3 has 13 residues. The DNA for the CDR3 is TGTGCCTGGACGGGACAGGGGCCCGGGGAGCTGTTTTTT. Amino acids: CAWTGQGPGELFF.

The chain has TRBV4-1 and TRBJ1-4; 7 bases are a match to TRBD1. The V and J ends lost 2 bases and 2 bases, in that order; junction bases with no gene match: 2. Germline V gene lookup returns CDR1 MGHRA and CDR2 YSYEKL. The CDR3 sequence is 15 residues long. The CDR3 loop reads CASSQPGQTNEKLFF. In DNA, the CDR3 is TGCGCCAGCAGCCAACCGGGACAGACTAATGAAAAACTGTTTTTT.

The genes are TRBV7-9 and TRBJ2-3; TRBD2 matches at 7 bases. This CDR3 contains 14 residues. The V gene's germline CDR1 is SEHNR and CDR2 FQNEAQ (reference sequence). Trimming at V came to 8 bases and at J to 2 bases, leaving 7 bases not matched to a gene. The CDR3 spells CASGPSGLTDTQYF. CDR3 nucleotide sequence: TGTGCCAGCGGACCTAGCGGACTCACAGATACGCAGTATTTT. Filled out from reference TRBV7-9 and TRBJ2-3, the complete variable domain reads DTGVSQNPRHKITKRGQNVTFRCDPISEHNRLYWYRQTLGQGPEFLTYFQNEAQLEKSRLLSDRFSAERPKGSFSTLEIQRTEQGDSAMYLCASGPSGLTDTQYFGPGTRLTVL.

V is TRBV5-4 and J is TRBJ1-2; D might be TRBD1 (6 bases). V was pared by 0 bases and J by 3 bases, with 6 bases between. Germline values: CDR1 SGHNT, CDR2 YYREEE (reference sequence). The CDR3 has 13 amino acids. CDR3 sequence: CASSLAGDYGYTF. The CDR3 nucleotides are TGTGCCAGCAGCTTGGCAGGGGACTATGGCTACACCTTC.

The chain joins TRBV7-8 to TRBJ2-3; D perhaps matches TRBD1 (6 bases). The V gene lost 5 bases and the J gene lost 3 bases, with 12 bases spanning the gap. The CDR3 totals 14 residues. Germline loops: CDR1 SGHVS, CDR2 FQNEAQ. CDR3 nucleotides: TGTGCCAGCAGCCATTCAACAGGGACAGATACGCAGTATTTT. It is translated as CASSHSTGTDTQYF.

V gene TRBV12-2 combines with J gene TRBJ2-7; the table's D gene call, TRBD2, was not cross checked with the DNA. TRBV12-2 is termed a pseudogene. This CDR3 spans 15 amino acids. CDR3 sequence (DNA): TGTGCAAGTCGCTTCGTTAGAGGGATAGCCTACGAGCAGTACTTC. The encoded protein is CASRFVRGIAYEQYF.